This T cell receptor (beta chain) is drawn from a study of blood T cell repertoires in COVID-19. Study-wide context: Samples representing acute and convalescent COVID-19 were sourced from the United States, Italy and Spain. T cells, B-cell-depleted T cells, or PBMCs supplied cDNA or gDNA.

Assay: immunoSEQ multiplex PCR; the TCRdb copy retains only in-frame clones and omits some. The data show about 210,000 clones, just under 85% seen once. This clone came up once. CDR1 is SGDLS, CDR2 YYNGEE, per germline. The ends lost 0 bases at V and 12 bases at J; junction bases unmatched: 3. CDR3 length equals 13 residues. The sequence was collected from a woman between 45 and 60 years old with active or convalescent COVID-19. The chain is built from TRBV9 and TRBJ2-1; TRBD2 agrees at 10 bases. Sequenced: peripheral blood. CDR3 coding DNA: TGTGCCAGCAGCGTAGTTAGCGGGGGGCCGCAGTTCTTC. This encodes CASSVVSGGPQFF.